Below are 7 T cell receptor beta chains sequenced from a single sample in a study of CXCR3-negative and CXCR3-positive naive CD8 T cells. TRB cDNA was prepared as libraries by UMI-labeled 5' RACE. TCRdb re-called the 5' RACE reads and shows each CDR3 protein once, DNA omitted. This sample contains about 130,000 distinct CDR3 sequences. Sequenced: naive CXCR3- CD8+ T cells from blood. As to subset: CD45RO-CCR7+CD27+CD95- naive CD8+ T cells lacking CXCR3 (TNR3-). These receptor sequences come from a human donor in good health. Some clones in this sample may be carry-over from other donors' samples.

The chain combines TRBV5-5 with TRBJ2-3; TCRdb reports TRBD2, a call that lacks DNA to check it against. CDR3 length: 15 amino acids. CDR1 and CDR2 from the germline V gene are SGHKS and YYEKEE (reference sequence). CDR3 region: CASSSQEGYTDTQYF.

The chain uses TRBV29-1 and TRBJ1-1. CDR3 length equals 14 residues. Germline CDR1 is SQVTM and CDR2 is ANQGSEA. The CDR3 sequence is CSVENGREGTEAFF.

The chain combines TRBV5-6 with TRBJ2-1; as DNA is missing, the TRBD1 call by TCRdb cannot be tested. In germline, CDR1 is SGHDT, CDR2 YYEEEE. CDR3 length equals 16 residues. The chain's CDR3 is CASSPRLGQGYNEQFF.

This chain links TRBV29-1 with TRBJ2-2; there is no DNA to check the TCRdb D call of TRBD2. Germline V gene sequence: CDR1 SQVTM, CDR2 ANQGSEA. The CDR3 loop spans 14 amino acids. CDR3 amino acids: CSVPQDANTGELFF.

V is TRBV19 and J is TRBJ2-2; lacking DNA, the TRBD2 call made by TCRdb goes unchecked. CDR1 is LNHDA and CDR2 is SQIVND in the germline V gene (reference sequence). This CDR3 has 13 residues. This CDR3 is CASALAGSGELFF.

The gene calls are TRBV6-5 and TRBJ1-5; with no DNA, the TCRdb D assignment of TRBD1 cannot be verified. The CDR3 has 16 residues. Per the germline V gene, CDR1 is MNHEY and CDR2 is SVGAGI. The CDR3 is CASSYSAPDSNQPQHF.

The V gene is TRBV10-3, the J gene TRBJ1-5. In germline, CDR1 is ENHRY, CDR2 SYGVKD. CDR3 size: 12 residues. CDR3 sequence: CAISEGNQPQHF.